This TCR beta chain appears in the sequencing data of a study of shared clonotypes between healthy human individuals (dated by TCRdb to 2020 to 2022). As for the study more broadly: A couple of women and a few men aged 18 to 49 years were included in the cohort. To estimate repertoire size and how much clonotype sharing occurs between individuals, the study deeply sequenced the blood TCR repertoires of about five healthy adults. Per donor, three plates each were used for CD4 naive and CD4 memory, two for CD8 naive, and one for CD8 memory. Libraries were prepared and TCR repertoires were sequenced by different laboratories using diverse techniques, in order to increase sequencing depth and limit assay-specific biases. Per donor, leukapheresis produced somewhere between about 0.85 and 9.5 billion PBMCs.

This clone was counted ten times or more. The antigen this receptor binds is unknown. There are no base qualities to consult, and no much larger clone falls within one base. The donors were healthy, HIV-negative adults with no recently reported acute infections or vaccinations. Every donor was a Caucasian adult residing in Nashville, Tennessee, USA. CD8 memory samples combined magnetically selected CD45RO+ cells with CCR7-negative CD45RA+ effector memory (TemRA) cells. Blood was obtained by leukapheresis, after which PBMCs were separated by Ficoll-Histopaque density gradient centrifugation and cryopreserved in liquid nitrogen vapor phase. Analytical flow cytometry was used to check the purity and quantity of each magnetically sorted T cell population. Genomic DNA was isolated from every sorted fraction and measured by UV absorbance on a Nanodrop 2000c. Taken from the germline V gene, the CDR1 and CDR2 loops are LGHNA and YNFKEQ. Between the V and J ends, shortened by 1 base and 1 base respectively, the junction contains 14 bases. The CDR3 measures 16 amino acids from cysteine to phenylalanine. Left in the record is the CDR3 DNA by itself, 48 bases read in frame from the first base.

TCR CDR3 regions were amplified from genomic DNA by multiplex PCR using the deep immunoSEQ assay. Extracted genomic DNA from each cell subset was distributed evenly across all wells of several immunoSEQ 96-well plates, and each plate was treated as a replicate. Each replicate PCR for sorted subsets received roughly 0.2 ug genomic DNA, equal to roughly 30,000 T cell genomes. Purified libraries were measured with a Qubit 3.0 fluorometer, size-checked on a Bioanalyzer 2100, and measured again with the KAPA Library Quantification kit. Each immunoSEQ 96-well plate was sequenced on its own single-read 150-cycle Illumina NextSeq 550 flow cell. As for the authors' bioinformatics: The immunoSEQ output contained only junctional sequences without quality scores, so filtering could not match that applied to full-length reads. Sequences were annotated with PyIR, a Python wrapper for IgBLAST v1.9, and V/J genes and CDR3 were assigned using IMGT germline references. Any read was removed if the V/J assignment was weak (E-value above 1e-6), the CDR3 was missing, or the read contained stop codons, out-of-frame junctions, or ambiguous translated residues. A V3J clonotype was defined by an identical inferred V gene, J gene, and CDR3 amino acid sequence. The percentage overlap between two repertoires was calculated by dividing the number of shared unique clonotypes by the size of the smaller repertoire. Repertoire richness was assessed with RTK rarefaction, the Chao1 estimator, and Recon v2.1 estimates of unobserved clonotypes. OLGA was used to compute generation probabilities for all TCRbeta clonotypes that the gDNA method yielded from a handful of donors. In its TCRdb copy, this immuneACCESS table keeps in-frame sequences only and misses some clones. Where compared with another copy, unresolved V genes explain less than half of these, and the others have no known cause. V, J and clone size derive from that table, while D and trimming were established from the DNA sequence. The sample table records 100,000 to 130,000 clones; 68% of these occur just once. The top ten constitute approximately 23% of the sample.

The full study reports these points: Based on pairwise subsampling, the degree of clonotype sharing among donors was expected to be affected by sequencing depth. Compared with non-shared clonotypes, clonotypes shared by all four sorted-subset donors had higher generation probabilities. Naive subsets generally had larger estimated clonotype richness than memory subsets did. Incomplete sequencing was indicated by rarefaction of sorted-subset datasets, despite the large sequencing depth. Sharing across four donors was observed for 5% to 6.5% of naive CD4, less than 4% of naive CD8, around 2.5% of memory CD4, and about 0.38% of memory CD8 clonotypes. Because the study included a small number of donors, the genetic and exposure-history diversity represented was limited. Sampling was restricted to blood, and TCR repertoires in tissues likely differ from the TCR repertoires found in blood.

Here the chain combines TRBV4-2 and TRBJ2-7; a tentative D match to TRBD1 spans 5 bases. The sequence was collected from a woman in her twenties or thirties in good health. The sample consisted of memory CD8+ T cells sorted from blood. According to the study, the label for this sample's cell subset or site signals: CD45RO+ cells pooled with CCR7-negative TemRA cells. The sequence in DNA is TGTGCCAGCAGCCAAGGGACACCCGACACGTCCTACGAGCAGTACTTC. This encodes CASSQGTPDTSYEQYF.